The 11 T cell receptor beta chains below come from one sample, sequenced in a study of T cell repertoires in cytomegalovirus infection. TCRdb re-analysed the reads in MiXCR, keeping a single row per CDR3 protein. The table includes 310,000 or so distinct CDR3 sequences, around 9.1% detected once. Material for sequencing was PBMCs. The receptor set was obtained from a human donor in good health (CMV status not recorded). Some clones in this sample may be carry-over from other donors' samples.

This clonotype was observed at least ten times. V usage is TRBV28 and J usage is TRBJ2-1; weak D call: TRBD2 (5 bases). This CDR3 comprises 11 residues. Trimming stripped 3 bases from V and 14 bases from J, with 11 bases between. Germline CDR1 reads MDHEN; CDR2 reads SYDVKM. This chain's CDR3 is CASSFGTRKFF. The CDR3 nucleotides are TGTGCCAGCAGTTTCGGAACTAGAAAGTTCTTC.

The gene calls are TRBV5-1 and TRBJ2-2, with a tentative D call TRBD1 (7 bases). V was trimmed by 4 bases and J by 1 base, leaving 14 bases between them. CDR3 length: 16 residues. Germline CDR1 and CDR2: SGHRS and YFSETQ. The CDR3 region is CASSNNRGGNTGELFF. CDR3 DNA: TGCGCCAGCAGCAACAACAGGGGAGGGAACACCGGGGAGCTGTTTTTT.

This clonotype appeared many times. V gene TRBV28 combines with J gene TRBJ2-5; 12 bases map to TRBD2. This CDR3 is 14 amino acids long. The ends lost 6 bases at V and 5 bases at J; junction bases unmatched: 4. Germline CDR1 and CDR2: MDHEN and SYDVKM. In DNA, the CDR3 is TGTGCCAGCAGATCCGGACTAGCGGGGGAGACCCAGTACTTC. Translating gives CASRSGLAGETQYF.

The rearrangement links TRBV7-2 to TRBJ2-3; 9 positions match TRBD2. The CDR3 has 16 residues. Germline V gene sequence: CDR1 SGHTA, CDR2 FQGNSA. Trimming at V came to 2 bases and at J to 8 bases, leaving 11 bases not matched to a gene. The CDR3 spells CASSLFAREGSGTQYF. CDR3 DNA sequence: TGTGCCAGCAGCTTATTTGCGCGGGAGGGCAGTGGTACGCAGTATTTT.

In its sample, this clonotype was seen many times. The chain has TRBV29-1 and TRBJ1-2; D is possibly TRBD1 (5 bases). V lost 5 bases to trimming and J lost 1 base, with 11 bases between them. Germline CDR1 is SQVTM and CDR2 is ANQGSEA. CDR3 length: 13 amino acids. CDR3 in DNA: TGCAGCGTTCTCTCCGGGGGTAACTATGGCTACACCTTC. Translated: CSVLSGGNYGYTF.

There are many counts of this clonotype. This chain links TRBV11-2 with TRBJ1-2, with 9 bases aligning to TRBD1. This CDR3 spans 15 amino acids. Unmatched junction bases numbered 9, after V lost 6 bases and J lost 4 bases. Germline V CDR1 and CDR2: SGHAT, FQNNGV. The CDR3 sequence: CASRPRDRERYGYTF. The CDR3 DNA reads as TGTGCCAGCAGGCCACGGGACAGGGAACGCTATGGCTACACCTTC.

This clonotype was counted ten times or more. The chain joins TRBV19 to TRBJ2-7, with 11 bases matching TRBD1. Unmatched junction bases numbered 1, after V lost 8 bases and J lost 1 base. The germline V gene has CDR1 LNHDA and CDR2 SQIVND (reference sequence). This CDR3 is 13 amino acids long. The CDR3 region has the DNA TGTGCCAGTCGGGACAGGGGGTCCTACGAGCAGTACGTC. Residues: CASRDRGSYEQYV.

In this sample, this clonotype turned up many times. The chain joins TRBV7-2 to TRBJ1-2; a weak D match, TRBD1 (5 bases). The CDR3 runs to 14 residues. V was shortened by 5 bases and J by 4 bases, with 14 bases between the two germline ends. Germline CDR1 reads SGHTA; CDR2 reads FQGNSA. The CDR3 DNA reads as TGTGCCAGCAGCCCCCCCGGGGGTCCCTATGGCTACACCTTC. Amino acids: CASSPPGGPYGYTF.

This clonotype was seen only a few times. V usage is TRBV6-5 and J usage is TRBJ1-1; 7 nucleotides agree with TRBD1. The ends lost 6 bases at V and 0 bases at J; junction bases unmatched: 10. From germline, CDR1 is MNHEY and CDR2 SVGAGI. This CDR3 contains 16 residues. The CDR3: CASSRRGGGMNTEAFF. The CDR3 DNA reads TGTGCCAGCAGCAGACGAGGGGGCGGCATGAACACTGAAGCTTTCTTT.

The rearrangement links TRBV5-6 to TRBJ2-1, with 9 bases that match TRBD2. The CDR3 has 16 amino acids. The V gene's germline CDR1 is SGHDT and CDR2 YYEEEE. J lost 8 bases, V lost 0 bases, and 9 bases had no gene match. The CDR3 DNA sequence: TGTGCCAGCAGCTTGGTCGGAGCGGGGGGCGGGGATGAGCAGTTCTTC. It encodes CASSLVGAGGGDEQFF.

This clonotype appeared a few times. This sequence joins TRBV29-1 and TRBJ2-4, with unresolved D. CDR1 and CDR2 from the germline V gene are SQVTM and ANQGSEA. V lost 6 bases and J 5 bases, leaving 14 bases between the germline ends. The CDR3 has 13 residues. The CDR3 nucleotides are TGCAGCGTCGCCGGCAGGTCACAAAACATTCAGTACTTC. Protein product: CSVAGRSQNIQYF. Together with reference TRBV29-1 and TRBJ2-4, the CDR3 gives the full variable domain: SAVISQKPSRDICQRGTSLTIQCQVDSQVTMMFWYRQQPGQSLTLIATANQGSEATYESGFVIDKFPISRPNLTFSTLTVSNMSPEDSSIYLCSVAGRSQNIQYFGAGTRLSVL.